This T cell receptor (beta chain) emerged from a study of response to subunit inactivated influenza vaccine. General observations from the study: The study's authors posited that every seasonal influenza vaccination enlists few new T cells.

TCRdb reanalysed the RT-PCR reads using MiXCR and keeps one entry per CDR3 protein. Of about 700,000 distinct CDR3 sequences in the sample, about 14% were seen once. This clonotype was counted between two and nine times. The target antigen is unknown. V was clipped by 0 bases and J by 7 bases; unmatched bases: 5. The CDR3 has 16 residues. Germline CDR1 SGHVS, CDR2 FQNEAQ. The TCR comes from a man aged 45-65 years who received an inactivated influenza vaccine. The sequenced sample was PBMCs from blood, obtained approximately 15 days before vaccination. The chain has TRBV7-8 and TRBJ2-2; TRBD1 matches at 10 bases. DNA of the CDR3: TGTGCCAGCAGCTTAGCGCTTGGACAGGGGGTCGGGGAGCTGTTTTTT. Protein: CASSLALGQGVGELFF. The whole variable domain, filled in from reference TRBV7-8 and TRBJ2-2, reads GAGVSQSPRYKVAKRGQDVALRCDPISGHVSLFWYQQALGQGPEFLTYFQNEAQLDKSGLPSDRFFAERPEGSVSTLKIQRTQQEDSAVYLCASSLALGQGVGELFFGEGSRLTVL.